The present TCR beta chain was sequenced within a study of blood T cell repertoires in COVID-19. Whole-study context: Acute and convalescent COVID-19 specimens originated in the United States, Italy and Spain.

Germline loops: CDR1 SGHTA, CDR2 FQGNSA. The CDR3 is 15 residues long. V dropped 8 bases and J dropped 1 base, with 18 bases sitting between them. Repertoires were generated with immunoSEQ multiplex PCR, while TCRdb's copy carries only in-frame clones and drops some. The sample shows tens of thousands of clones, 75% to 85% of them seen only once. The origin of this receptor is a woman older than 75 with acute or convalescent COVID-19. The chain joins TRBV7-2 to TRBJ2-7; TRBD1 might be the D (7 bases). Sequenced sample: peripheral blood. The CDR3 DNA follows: TGTGCCAGCCGCGTCGGAGGGGGCAGGTCCTACGAGCAGTACTTC. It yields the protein CASRVGGGRSYEQYF.